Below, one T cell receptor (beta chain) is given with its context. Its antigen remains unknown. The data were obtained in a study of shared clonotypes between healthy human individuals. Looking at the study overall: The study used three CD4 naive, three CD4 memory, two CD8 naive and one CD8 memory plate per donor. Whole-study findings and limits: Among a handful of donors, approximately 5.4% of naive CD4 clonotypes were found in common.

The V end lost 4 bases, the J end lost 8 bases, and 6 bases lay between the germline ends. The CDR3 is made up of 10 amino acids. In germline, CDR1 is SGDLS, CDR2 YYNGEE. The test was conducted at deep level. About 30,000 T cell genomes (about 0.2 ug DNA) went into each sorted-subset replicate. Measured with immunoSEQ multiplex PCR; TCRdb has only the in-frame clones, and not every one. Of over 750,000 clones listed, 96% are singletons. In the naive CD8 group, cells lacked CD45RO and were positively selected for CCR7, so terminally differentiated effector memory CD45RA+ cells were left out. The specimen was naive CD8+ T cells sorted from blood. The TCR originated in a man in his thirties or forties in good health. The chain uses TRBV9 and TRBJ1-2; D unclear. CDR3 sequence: CASSRFGYTF. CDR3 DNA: TGTGCCAGCAGCCGTTTCGGCTACACCTTC.